This T cell receptor (beta chain) was profiled in a study of blood T cell repertoires in COVID-19. Study overall: Samples came from the United States, Italy and Spain, spanning acute and convalescent COVID-19. The analysed material was cDNA or gDNA that came from T cells, B-cell-depleted T cells, or PBMCs.

The CDR3 is 15 residues long. Trimming left V 0 bases short and J 0 bases short, with 9 bases between. CDR1 is SGHRS and CDR2 is YFSETQ in the germline V gene. Authors' analysis steps: Estimation of nucleated cell counts relied on the amplification of reference gene primers. The repertoire was sequenced with immunoSEQ multiplex PCR; TCRdb's copy has only in-frame clones and lacks some. D and trimming come from the DNA, and the V and J calls and clone size come from that table. The data show about 91,000 clones, 60% to 85% seen once. The chain combines TRBV5-1 with TRBJ1-1, with D possibly matching TRBD1 (5 bases). The clonotype originates from a man aged 65 to 85 with acute or convalescent COVID-19. Specimen: peripheral blood. The DNA of the CDR3 is TGCGCCAGCAGCTTGGAGCCCAGGGTGAACACTGAAGCTTTCTTT. This codes for CASSLEPRVNTEAFF. Based on the CDR3 plus reference TRBV5-1 and TRBJ1-1, the full variable domain is KAGVTQTPRYLIKTRGQQVTLSCSPISGHRSVSWYQQTPGQGLQFLFEYFSETQRNKGNFPGRFSGRQFSNSRSEMNVSTLELGDSALYLCASSLEPRVNTEAFFGQGTRLTVV.